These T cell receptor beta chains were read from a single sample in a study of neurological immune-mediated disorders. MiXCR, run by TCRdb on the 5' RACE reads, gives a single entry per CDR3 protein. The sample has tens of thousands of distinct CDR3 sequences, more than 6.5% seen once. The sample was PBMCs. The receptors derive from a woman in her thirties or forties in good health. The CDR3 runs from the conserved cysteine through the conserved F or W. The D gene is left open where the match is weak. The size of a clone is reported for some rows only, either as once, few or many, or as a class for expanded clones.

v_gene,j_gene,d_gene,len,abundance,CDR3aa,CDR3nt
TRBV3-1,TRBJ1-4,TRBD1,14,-,CASSQAQGGGKLFF,TGTGCCAGCAGCCAAGCTCAAGGGGGCGGAAAACTGTTTTTT
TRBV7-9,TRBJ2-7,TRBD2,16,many,CASSLVLGLAHYEQYF,TGTGCCAGCAGCTTAGTTTTGGGACTAGCGCACTACGAGCAGTACTTC
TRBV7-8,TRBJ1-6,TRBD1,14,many,CASSSGQDPAPLHF,TGTGCCAGCAGCTCAGGACAGGACCCCGCACCCCTCCACTTT
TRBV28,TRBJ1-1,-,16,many,CASSIPGERMNTEAFF,TGTGCCAGCAGCATACCCGGGGAGAGGATGAACACTGAAGCTTTCTTT
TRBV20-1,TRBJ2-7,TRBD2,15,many,CSAREVGLALREQYF,TGCAGTGCTAGAGAGGTAGGACTAGCACTTCGCGAGCAGTACTTC
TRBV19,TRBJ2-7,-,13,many,CASSIGDNYEQYF,TGTGCCAGTAGTATCGGAGACAACTACGAGCAGTACTTC
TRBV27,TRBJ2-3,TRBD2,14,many,CASSLRGGLNTQYF,TGTGCCAGCAGTTTGCGGGGGGGCCTAAATACGCAGTATTTT
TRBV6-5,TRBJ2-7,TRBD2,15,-,CASSFPGLALREQYF,TGTGCCAGCAGTTTTCCGGGACTAGCCTTGCGCGAGCAGTACTTC
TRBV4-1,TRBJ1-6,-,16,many,CASSQVPGAYNSPLHF,TGCGCCAGCAGCCAGGTTCCGGGGGCCTATAATTCACCCCTCCACTTT
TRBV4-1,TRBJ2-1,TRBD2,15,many,CASSQAPGLGNEQFF,TGCGCCAGCAGCCAAGCCCCGGGACTAGGGAATGAGCAGTTCTTC
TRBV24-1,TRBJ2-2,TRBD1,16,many,CATSEPDRGLTGELFF,TGTGCCACCAGTGAGCCCGACAGGGGGCTGACCGGGGAGCTGTTTTTT
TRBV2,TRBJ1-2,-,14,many,CASSGQSTPSGYTF,TGTGCCAGCAGTGGTCAGAGCACTCCGAGCGGCTACACCTTC
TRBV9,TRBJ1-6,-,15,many,CASSPRGGDHSPLHF,TGTGCCAGCAGCCCACGAGGAGGGGACCATTCACCCCTCCACTTT
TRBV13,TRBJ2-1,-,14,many,CASSGGSSYNEQFF,TGTGCCAGCAGCGGGGGTAGCTCCTACAATGAGCAGTTCTTC
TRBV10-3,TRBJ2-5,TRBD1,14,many,CAISESEGGQTQYF,TGTGCCATCAGTGAGTCTGAAGGGGGCCAGACCCAGTACTTC
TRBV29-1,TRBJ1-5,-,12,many,CSVGQSNQPQHF,TGCAGCGTTGGACAGAGCAATCAGCCCCAGCATTTT
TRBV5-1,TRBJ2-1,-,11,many,CASSLNYEQFF,TGCGCCAGCAGCTTGAACTATGAGCAGTTCTTC
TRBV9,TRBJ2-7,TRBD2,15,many,CASSATGTTSYEQYF,TGTGCCAGCAGCGCGACCGGGACTACCTCCTACGAGCAGTACTTC
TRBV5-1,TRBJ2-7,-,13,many,CASSPLKSDEQYF,TGCGCCAGCAGCCCACTTAAATCGGACGAGCAGTACTTC
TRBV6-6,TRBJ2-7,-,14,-,CASSGGRFLFEQYF,TGTGCCAGCAGTGGGGGACGGTTCCTATTTGAGCAGTACTTC
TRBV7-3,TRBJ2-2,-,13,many,CASSGVDTGELFF,TGTGCCAGTTCCGGGGTCGATACCGGGGAGCTGTTTTTT
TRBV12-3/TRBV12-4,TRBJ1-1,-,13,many,CASSFREGAQAFF,TGTGCCAGCAGTTTTAGGGAGGGAGCCCAAGCTTTCTTT
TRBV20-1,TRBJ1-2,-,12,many,CSARRDIYGYTF,TGCAGTGCGCGCCGGGACATCTATGGCTACACCTTC
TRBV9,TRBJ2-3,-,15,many,CASSVAGRSTDTQYF,TGTGCCAGCAGCGTAGCGGGCAGGAGCACAGATACGCAGTATTTT
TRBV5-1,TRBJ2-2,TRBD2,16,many,CASSLGLAGDPGELFF,TGCGCCAGCAGCCTAGGACTAGCGGGAGATCCCGGGGAGCTGTTTTTT
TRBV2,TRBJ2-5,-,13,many,CASRGEAGGTQYF,TGTGCCAGCAGGGGGGAAGCCGGCGGGACCCAGTACTTC
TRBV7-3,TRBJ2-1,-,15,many,CASSLRAGTYNEQFF,TGTGCCAGCAGCTTAAGGGCAGGGACATACAATGAGCAGTTCTTC
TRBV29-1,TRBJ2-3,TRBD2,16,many,CSVEGGLAAHTDTQYF,TGCAGCGTTGAAGGGGGACTAGCGGCTCACACAGATACGCAGTATTTT
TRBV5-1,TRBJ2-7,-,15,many,CASSLAVVSTNEQYF,TGCGCCAGCAGCTTGGCCGTGGTTAGTACCAACGAGCAGTACTTC
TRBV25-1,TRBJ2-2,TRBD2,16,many,CASSKLAGPNTGELFF,TGTGCCAGCAGTAAACTAGCGGGACCGAACACCGGGGAGCTGTTTTTT
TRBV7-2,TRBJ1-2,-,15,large,CASSSAWADGHGYTF,TGTGCCAGCAGCTCAGCTTGGGCCGACGGTCATGGCTACACCTTC
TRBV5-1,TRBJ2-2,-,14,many,CASSLVQSTGELFF,TGCGCCAGCAGCTTGGTACAGTCGACCGGGGAGCTGTTTTTT
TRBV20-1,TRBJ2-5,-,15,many,CSARDQDRGGETQYF,TGCAGTGCTAGAGACCAAGACAGAGGAGGGGAGACCCAGTACTTC
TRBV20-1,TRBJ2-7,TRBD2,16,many,CSATRTSGSSGYEQYF,TGCAGTGCAACCCGGACTAGCGGGAGTTCAGGATACGAGCAGTACTTC
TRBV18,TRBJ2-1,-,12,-,CASSPGGNEQFF,TGTGCCAGCTCACCAGGGGGCAATGAGCAGTTCTTC